The table lists the clone carrying this T cell receptor beta chain with many counts. TCR beta CDR3 region amplification was performed from RNA transcripts. Initially, a first-round RT-PCR of the TCR CDR3 employed the HTBI primer set. TCRdb analysed the multiplex PCR reads with MiXCR anew, one entry per CDR3 protein. The profile shows hundreds of thousands of distinct CDR3 sequences, approximately 25% of them singletons. The data were taken from a study of T cells in Graves' hyperthyroidism and ophthalmopathy. V lost 4 bases, J lost 3 bases, and 13 bases lay in between. CDR1 MNHEY and CDR2 SVGAGI come from the germline V gene. The CDR3 is made up of 15 amino acids.

Sequences were obtained from blood. The receptor comes from a woman between 25 and 40 years old with Graves' ophthalmopathy. The rearrangement joins TRBV6-5 to TRBJ1-3, with a tentative D call TRBD1 (6 bases). CDR3 DNA: TGTGCCAGCAGTTTCCAGGGGTTTGGTGGAAACACCATATATTTT. Its translation is CASSFQGFGGNTIYF.